This TCR beta chain comes out of a study of cytomegalovirus exposure and HLA in healthy donors. The table came from immunoSEQ multiplex PCR; TCRdb's copy has only in-frame clones and leaves some out. The data contain 150,000 to 200,000 clones, around nine tenths of them seen just once; the ten biggest clones take up 2.7%. The trim removed 5 bases at V and 7 bases at J, leaving 17 bases unmatched. Per the germline V gene, CDR1 is SEHNR and CDR2 is FQNEAQ (reference sequence). The CDR3 has 18 amino acids. The source of this sequence is a man between 18 and 29 years old in good health and CMV-seropositive. This chain joins TRBV7-9 and TRBJ1-5; 10 bases agree with TRBD1. The sequenced sample consisted of PBMCs. The CDR3 DNA follows: TGTGCCAGCAGCCCTAGGGGCCCCGGGACAGGGGTCGGGCAGCCCCAGCATTTT. Translated: CASSPRGPGTGVGQPQHF.